These 26 T cell receptor beta chains share one sample of origin, sequenced in a study of T cells in Graves' hyperthyroidism and ophthalmopathy. Researchers took RNA transcripts and amplified the TCR beta CDR3 regions from them. The HTBI primer set drove a first-round RT-PCR of the TCR CDR3. TCRdb analysed the multiplex PCR reads with MiXCR anew, one entry per CDR3 protein. The sample holds 610,000 or so distinct CDR3 sequences, about 45% seen once. Sequenced: peripheral blood or thyroid tissue (not recorded which). The receptors stem from a woman aged 18-29 years with Graves' hyperthyroidism.

Points on this clonotype: This may be a read error: a much more frequent sequence differs by one nucleotide. The CDR3 is CAGSFPGRTGELFF. The CDR3 DNA reads as TGTGCCGGCAGCTTCCCGGGTAGGACCGGGGAGCTGTTTTTT. This chain uses TRBV7-6 with TRBJ2-2; no clear D gene. Germline V lookup: CDR1 SGHVS, CDR2 FNYEAQ. CDR3 length: 14 residues.

This clonotype was picked up many times. The chain is built from TRBV29-1 and TRBJ2-7, with 7 bases that match TRBD1. Germline-derived CDR1 and CDR2 are SQVTM and ANQGSEA. The CDR3 is made up of 12 amino acids. The trim removed 6 bases at V and 1 base at J, leaving 3 bases unmatched. The CDR3 DNA reads as TGCAGCGTGTGGGACAGATCCTACGAGCAGTACTTC. It is translated as CSVWDRSYEQYF.

J is TRBJ1-1 and V is TRBV7-2; 7 positions agree with TRBD1. After removal of 6 bases from V and 11 bases from J, the junction contained 3 bases not matched to a gene. This CDR3 is built from 10 residues. CDR1 and CDR2 (germline): SGHTA, FQGNSA. CDR3 in DNA: TGTGCCAGCAGGGGACAGACGGCTTTCTTT. Its protein product is CASRGQTAFF.

This clonotype occurred many times. The CDR3 sequence is CASSYSTEGEKLFF. The DNA for the CDR3 is TGTGCCAGCAGTTACTCCACTGAGGGTGAAAAACTGTTTTTT. J is TRBJ1-4 and V is TRBV6-5; no definite D call. The CDR3 has 14 amino acids. Germline CDR1 reads MNHEY; CDR2 reads SVGAGI. The V end was cut by 0 bases, the J end by 7 bases, with 9 bases between.

The chain employs TRBV20-1 and TRBJ1-2; 9 bases map to TRBD1. The V segment lost 5 bases and the J segment 5 bases; nucleotides outside the gene matches: 6. The CDR3 covers 13 residues. Germline V gene sequence: CDR1 DFQATT, CDR2 SNEGSKA (reference sequence). Here the CDR3 DNA reads TGCAGTGCTGCCGGGACAGGGTATTATGGCTACACCTTC. It translates to CSAAGTGYYGYTF.

The chain joins TRBV20-1 to TRBJ2-5; D is unresolved. The V gene lost 8 bases and the J gene lost 1 base, with 8 bases spanning the gap. Germline-derived CDR1 and CDR2 are DFQATT and SNEGSKA (reference sequence). The CDR3 length is 11 residues. In DNA, the CDR3 is TGCAGTTTAAACACCCAAGAGACCCAGTACTTC. It specifies CSLNTQETQYF.

This clonotype was recorded at least ten times. At one end, the junction sequence differs from germline, possibly due to a read error. J is TRBJ1-1 and V is TRBV4-3; D may be TRBD1 (5 bases). CDR3 length equals 13 residues. Looked up from germline, CDR1 is LGHNA and CDR2 is YSLEER. In nucleotides, the CDR3 is TGTGCCAGCAGCCAAGACAGGAACACTGAAGCTTTCTTT. Its protein is CASSQDRNTEAFF.

The V call is TRBV6-5, the J call TRBJ2-7; 7 nucleotides agree with TRBD1. Germline CDR1 is MNHEY and CDR2 is SVGAGI. The CDR3 extends over 14 amino acids. The junction had 7 bases not matched to a gene; V was cut back by 4 bases and J by 4 bases. The DNA for the CDR3 is TGTGCCAGCAGTTCGGGCAGGGGGAGATACGAGCAGTACTTC. Its protein is CASSSGRGRYEQYF.

The CDR3 loop is CASRLTGKETQYF. DNA of the CDR3: TGTGCCAGCAGGTTAACAGGGAAAGAGACCCAGTACTTC. The chain employs TRBV7-9 and TRBJ2-5, with D possibly being TRBD1 (6 bases). Trimming stripped 6 bases from V and 3 bases from J, with 11 bases between. The CDR3 contains 13 residues. Per germline, CDR1 SEHNR and CDR2 FQNEAQ (reference sequence).

This clonotype was recorded only once. V gene TRBV29-1 combines with J gene TRBJ2-7; TRBD2 matches 13 bases. Trimming took 8 bases from V and 5 from J; bases not matched to a gene: 15. There are 16 residues in the CDR3. Germline CDR1 SQVTM, CDR2 ANQGSEA. CDR3 sequence: CSFNRGGLAGVNEQYF. Here the CDR3 DNA reads TGCAGCTTTAACAGGGGAGGACTAGCGGGAGTGAACGAGCAGTACTTC.

This clonotype has a count of ten or more. The rearrangement uses TRBV6-6 and TRBJ1-5; D gene ambiguous. The ends were cut back, 2 bases at V and 4 bases at J, with 15 bases in the middle. CDR1 MNHNY and CDR2 SVGAGI come from the germline V gene (reference sequence). The CDR3 is 16 amino acids. The CDR3: CASSYQGRNRNQPQHF. CDR3 sequence (DNA): TGTGCCAGCAGTTACCAAGGCAGAAACCGAAATCAGCCCCAGCATTTT.

The sample holds many counts of this clonotype. This rearrangement joins TRBV27 to TRBJ1-2, with a tentative D call TRBD1 (6 bases). CDR1 is MNHEY and CDR2 is SMNVEV in the germline V gene (reference sequence). Trimming left V 6 bases short and J 6 bases short, with 20 bases between. CDR3 size: 15 residues. CDR3 bases: TGTGCCAGCAGCCAAAGGGGGTTAATTCGGCATGGCTACACCTTC. This encodes CASSQRGLIRHGYTF.

This clonotype was seen at least ten times. The chain employs TRBV5-1 and TRBJ1-1; D ambiguous. The CDR3 sequence is 16 residues long. Trimming removed 2 bases from V and 6 bases from J, with 20 bases in between. Germline assignment: CDR1 SGHRS and CDR2 YFSETQ. For the CDR3, the DNA is TGCGCCAGCAGCTTTACTCCTGGGGTGGGAGGCCCTGAAGCTTTCTTT. Its protein is CASSFTPGVGGPEAFF. Using reference TRBV5-1 and TRBJ1-1 for the parts outside the CDR3, the full variable domain is KAGVTQTPRYLIKTRGQQVTLSCSPISGHRSVSWYQQTPGQGLQFLFEYFSETQRNKGNFPGRFSGRQFSNSRSEMNVSTLELGDSALYLCASSFTPGVGGPEAFFGQGTRLTVV.

This clonotype was detected many times. The V call is TRBV6-1, the J call TRBJ1-2, with unresolved D. V dropped 1 base and J dropped 3 bases, with 12 bases sitting between them. CDR3 length equals 15 residues. Germline V gene data show CDR1 as MNHNS and CDR2 as SASEGT. The CDR3 reads CASSEGRAPYYGYTF. The CDR3 DNA is TGTGCCAGCAGTGAAGGGAGGGCCCCTTACTATGGCTACACCTTC.

The chain links TRBV24-1 to TRBJ1-2; D unresolved. Germline V gene data show CDR1 as KGHDR and CDR2 as SFDVKD. The CDR3 length is 14 residues. V was trimmed by 6 bases and J by 3 bases, leaving 13 bases between them. The CDR3 loop is CATSRAGNDYGYTF. The CDR3 nucleotides are TGTGCCACCAGTCGGGCGGGAAATGACTATGGCTACACCTTC.

Many counts were recorded for this clonotype. The V gene is TRBV20-1, the J gene TRBJ1-2, with 8 positions matching TRBD1. V dropped 2 bases and J dropped 4; count of bases not matched to a gene: 3. Germline V gene data show CDR1 as DFQATT and CDR2 as SNEGSKA (reference sequence). This CDR3 is built from 13 residues. CDR3 DNA: TGCAGTGCTAGAATGGACAGGGCCTATGGCTACACCTTC. This gives the protein CSARMDRAYGYTF.

This clonotype was detected many times. The chain joins TRBV24-1 to TRBJ2-2; 9 nucleotides match TRBD2. Germline V CDR1 and CDR2: KGHDR, SFDVKD. V trimming: 4 bases; J trimming: 0 bases; junction bases outside the gene matches: 2. This CDR3 region has 16 residues. CDR3: CATSELAGANTGELFF. CDR3 DNA: TGTGCCACCAGTGAGTTAGCGGGGGCGAACACCGGGGAGCTGTTTTTT.

The chain uses TRBV2 and TRBJ2-5; a weak D match, TRBD2 (5 bases). V gave up 7 bases and J gave up 5 bases, with 20 bases separating them. CDR3 length: 15 residues. Germline V lookup: CDR1 SNHLY, CDR2 FYNNEI. CDR3 bases: TGTGCCAGCATTCTCACCGGGGAGTCACGGGAGACCCAGTACTTC. Translating it yields CASILTGESRETQYF.

V usage is TRBV2 and J usage is TRBJ2-7; D remains ambiguous. V lost 4 bases, J lost 5 bases, and 15 bases lay in between. CDR3 size: 14 residues. Germline loops: CDR1 SNHLY, CDR2 FYNNEI. The CDR3 DNA sequence: TGTGCCAGCAGTGCTACCAGCGTCGGAGACGAGCAGTACTTC. Its translation: CASSATSVGDEQYF.

This clonotype has just one count. Here the CDR3 DNA reads TGCAGTCTCCAGGGGCGGTATAGCAATCAGCCCCAGCATTTT. This encodes CSLQGRYSNQPQHF. V and J are TRBV29-1 and TRBJ1-5, with D possibly being TRBD1 (6 bases). The CDR3 loop spans 14 amino acids. Germline loops: CDR1 SQVTM, CDR2 ANQGSEA.

This clonotype came up many times. The J gene is TRBJ1-5, the V gene TRBV7-9; no clear D. V was cut by 2 bases and J by 4 bases, with 9 bases left in between. CDR1 SEHNR and CDR2 FQNEAQ come from the germline V gene (reference sequence). The CDR3 loop spans 14 amino acids. In DNA, the CDR3 is TGTGCCAGCAGCTTAATGGCAGCAAATCAGCCCCAGCATTTT. The encoded protein is CASSLMAANQPQHF.

The V and J genes are TRBV7-2 and TRBJ2-2, with unresolved D. In germline, CDR1 is SGHTA, CDR2 FQGNSA. The CDR3 runs to 13 residues. V was shortened by 8 bases and J by 8 bases, with 15 bases between the two germline ends. DNA for the CDR3: TGTGCCAGCGGCCAAGAATTGGGAGGGGAGCTGTTTTTT. Its translation: CASGQELGGELFF.

The J gene is TRBJ1-2, the V gene TRBV5-1; 8 bases fit TRBD1. This CDR3 region has 14 residues. Germline loops: CDR1 SGHRS, CDR2 YFSETQ. V was clipped by 4 bases and J by 2 bases; unmatched bases: 4. As DNA, the CDR3 is TGCGCCAGCAGCATGGGACAGGCCAACTATGGCTACACCTTC. It specifies CASSMGQANYGYTF. The variable domain in full, with the rest retrieved from reference TRBV5-1 and TRBJ1-2, is KAGVTQTPRYLIKTRGQQVTLSCSPISGHRSVSWYQQTPGQGLQFLFEYFSETQRNKGNFPGRFSGRQFSNSRSEMNVSTLELGDSALYLCASSMGQANYGYTFGSGTRLTVV.

This clonotype was found many times. The chain is built from TRBV12-3 or TRBV12-4 and TRBJ2-5, with D unclear. CDR3 size: 15 residues. Trimming removed 0 bases at V and 0 bases at J, with 8 bases between. In DNA, the CDR3 is TGTGCCAGCAGTTTAGCGCGAGAGTACCAAGAGACCCAGTACTTC. It is translated as CASSLAREYQETQYF.

This clonotype was picked up many times. Compared with germline, one end of the junction differs, possibly owing to a read error. The chain recombines TRBV9 with TRBJ1-2; perhaps TRBD1 as D (5 bases). Germline CDR1 SGDLS, CDR2 YYNGEE. The CDR3 length is 11 residues. The CDR3 protein is CASSVPRTFSF. CDR3 nucleotide sequence: TGTGCCAGCAGCGTACCGAGGACATTCTCCTTC.

Many counts were recorded for this clonotype. The V and J genes are TRBV6-1 and TRBJ1-5, with 7 bases aligning to TRBD1. This CDR3 comprises 14 residues. V was clipped by 6 bases and J by 3 bases; unmatched bases: 5. CDR1 is MNHNS, CDR2 SASEGT, per germline. DNA for the CDR3: TGTGCCAGCAGCCCAGGGGGGCACAATCAGCCCCAGCATTTT. Residues: CASSPGGHNQPQHF.